The source of this TCR beta chain is a study of blood T cell repertoires in COVID-19. Study summary: The samples span acute and convalescent COVID-19 from the United States, Italy and Spain.

Enrolled during active infection, Seattle patients were then followed longitudinally. The data were produced by immunoSEQ multiplex PCR, yet TCRdb's version contains in-frame clones alone and is incomplete. Among about 440,000 clones listed, 88% were seen once. The V gene's germline CDR1 is SGDLS and CDR2 YYNGEE. V shed 4 bases, J shed 1 base, and the junction held 9 bases outside the gene matches. The CDR3 runs 17 residues. Sequenced input: peripheral blood. The sequence derives from a woman aged 50 to 60 with COVID-19, enrolled during active disease. V and J are TRBV9 and TRBJ2-2; 8 nucleotides agree with TRBD1. This chain's CDR3 is CASSSRSRGLNTGELFF. The CDR3, as DNA: TGTGCCAGCAGCTCACGCTCCAGGGGGCTGAACACCGGGGAGCTGTTTTTT.